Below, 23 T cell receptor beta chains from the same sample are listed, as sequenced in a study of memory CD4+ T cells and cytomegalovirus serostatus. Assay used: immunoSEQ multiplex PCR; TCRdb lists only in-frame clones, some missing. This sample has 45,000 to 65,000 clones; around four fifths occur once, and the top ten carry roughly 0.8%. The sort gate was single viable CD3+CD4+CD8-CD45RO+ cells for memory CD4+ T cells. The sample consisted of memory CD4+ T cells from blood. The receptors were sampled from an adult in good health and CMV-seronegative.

The CDR3 protein is CSVEDLTSKQAEQFF. CDR3 nucleotides: TGCAGCGTTGAAGATCTGACTAGTAAGCAGGCTGAGCAGTTCTTC. The J gene is TRBJ2-1, the V gene TRBV29-1; tentative D call: TRBD2 (6 bases). The germline V gene has CDR1 SQVTM and CDR2 ANQGSEA. Trimming removed 0 bases at V and 9 bases at J, with 18 bases between. The CDR3 consists of 15 residues.

The CDR3 coding sequence is TGTGCCAGCAGCCGGACAGGGGACCAGCCCCAGCATTTT. Its protein product is CASSRTGDQPQHF. This chain connects TRBV7-8 to TRBJ1-5, with TRBD1 matching over 9 bases. This CDR3 contains 13 residues. Losses at the gene ends were 5 bases for V and 7 bases for J; bases not matched to a gene: 3. The germline V gene encodes CDR1 SGHVS and CDR2 FQNEAQ. The whole variable domain, remainder taken from reference TRBV7-8 and TRBJ1-5, is GAGVSQSPRYKVAKRGQDVALRCDPISGHVSLFWYQQALGQGPEFLTYFQNEAQLDKSGLPSDRFFAERPEGSVSTLKIQRTQQEDSAVYLCASSRTGDQPQHFGDGTRLSIL.

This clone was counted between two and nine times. The CDR3 region is CASRWQGAGGYTF. DNA for the CDR3: TGTGCCAGCAGATGGCAGGGGGCGGGGGGCTACACCTTC. V usage is TRBV2 and J usage is TRBJ1-2; TRBD1 matches 8 bases. CDR1 SNHLY and CDR2 FYNNEI come from the germline V gene. The CDR3 contains 13 residues. V lost 6 bases and J lost 8; bases outside the gene matches: 8.

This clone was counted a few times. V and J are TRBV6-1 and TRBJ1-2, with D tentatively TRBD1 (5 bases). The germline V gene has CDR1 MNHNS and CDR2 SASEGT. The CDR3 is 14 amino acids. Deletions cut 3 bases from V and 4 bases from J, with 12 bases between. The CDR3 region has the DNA TGTGCCAGCAGTGAGCAGGGTGGGTTCTATGGCTACACCTTC. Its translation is CASSEQGGFYGYTF.

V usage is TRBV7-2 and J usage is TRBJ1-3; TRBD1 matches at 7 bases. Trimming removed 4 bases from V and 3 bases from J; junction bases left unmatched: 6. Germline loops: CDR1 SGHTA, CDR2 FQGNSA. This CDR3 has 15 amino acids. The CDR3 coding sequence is TGTGCCAGCAGCTCGCCGGGACAGTTTGGAAACACCATATATTTT. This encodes CASSSPGQFGNTIYF.

This CDR3 is CASTDRGRFSGKLFF. CDR3 nucleotides: TGTGCCAGCACGGACAGGGGGCGCTTTTCCGGAAAACTGTTTTTT. The genes are TRBV5-6 and TRBJ1-4; TRBD1 matches at 11 bases. The CDR3 has 15 residues. The trim removed 6 bases at V and 10 bases at J, leaving 11 bases unmatched. Germline values: CDR1 SGHDT, CDR2 YYEEEE. Variable domain in full (rest from reference TRBV5-6 and TRBJ1-4): DAGVTQSPTHLIKTRGQQVTLRCSPKSGHDTVSWYQQALGQGPQFIFQYYEEEERQRGNFPDRFSGHQFPNYSSELNVNALLLGDSALYLCASTDRGRFSGKLFFGSGTQLSVL.

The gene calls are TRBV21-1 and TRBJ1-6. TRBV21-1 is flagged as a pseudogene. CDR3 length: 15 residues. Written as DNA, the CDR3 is TGTGCCAGCAGCAAAGGGGGGACGCTGGATTTTGCCCTCCACTTT. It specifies CASSKGGTLDFALHF.

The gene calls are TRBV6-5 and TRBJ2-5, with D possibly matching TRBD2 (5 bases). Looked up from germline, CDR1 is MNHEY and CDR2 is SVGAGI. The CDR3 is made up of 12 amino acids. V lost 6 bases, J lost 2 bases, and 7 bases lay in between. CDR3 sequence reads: CASSGIQETQYF. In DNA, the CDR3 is TGTGCCAGCAGCGGGATACAAGAGACCCAGTACTTC.

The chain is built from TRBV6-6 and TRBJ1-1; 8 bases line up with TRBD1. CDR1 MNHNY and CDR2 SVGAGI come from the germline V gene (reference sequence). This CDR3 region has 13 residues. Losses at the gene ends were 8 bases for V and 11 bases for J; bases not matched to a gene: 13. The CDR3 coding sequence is TGTGCCAGCGCCCGGGACAGGATTAACGCGGCTTTCTTT. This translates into CASARDRINAAFF.

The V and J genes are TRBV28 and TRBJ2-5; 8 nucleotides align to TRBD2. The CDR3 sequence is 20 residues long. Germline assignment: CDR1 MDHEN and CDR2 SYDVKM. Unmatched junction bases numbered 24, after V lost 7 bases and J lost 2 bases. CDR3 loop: CASTGGSGGHTQTEQETQYF. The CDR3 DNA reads TGTGCCAGCACCGGAGGGAGCGGGGGCCACACCCAAACCGAACAAGAGACCCAGTACTTC.

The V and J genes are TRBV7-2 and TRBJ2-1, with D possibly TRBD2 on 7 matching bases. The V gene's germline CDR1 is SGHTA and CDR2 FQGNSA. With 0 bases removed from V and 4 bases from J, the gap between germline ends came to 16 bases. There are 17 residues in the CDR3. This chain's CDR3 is CASSLAAGAAAYNEQFF. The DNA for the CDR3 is TGTGCCAGCAGCTTAGCTGCGGGGGCCGCAGCATACAATGAGCAGTTCTTC. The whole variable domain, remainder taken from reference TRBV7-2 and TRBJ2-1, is GAGVSQSPSNKVTEKGKDVELRCDPISGHTALYWYRQSLGQGLEFLIYFQGNSAPDKSGLPSDRFSAERTGGSVSTLTIQRTQQEDSAVYLCASSLAAGAAAYNEQFFGPGTRLTVL.

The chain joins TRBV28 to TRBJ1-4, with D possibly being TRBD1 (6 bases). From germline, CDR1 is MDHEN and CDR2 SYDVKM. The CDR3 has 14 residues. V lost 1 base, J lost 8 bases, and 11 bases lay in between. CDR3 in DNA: TGTGCCAGCAGTTTATTACAGGGAGGGGAAAAACTGTTTTTT. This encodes CASSLLQGGEKLFF.

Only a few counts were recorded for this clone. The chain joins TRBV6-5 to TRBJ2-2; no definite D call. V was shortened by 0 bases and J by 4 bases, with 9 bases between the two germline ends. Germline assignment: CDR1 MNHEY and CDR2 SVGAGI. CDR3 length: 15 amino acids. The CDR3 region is CASSYSKQSTGELFF. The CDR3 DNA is TGTGCCAGCAGTTACTCGAAACAGAGCACCGGGGAGCTGTTTTTT.

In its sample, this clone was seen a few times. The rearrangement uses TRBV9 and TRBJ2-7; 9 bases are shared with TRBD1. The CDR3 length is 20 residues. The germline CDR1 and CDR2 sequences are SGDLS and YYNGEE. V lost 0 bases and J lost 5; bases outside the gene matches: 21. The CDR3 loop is CASSVVVYSSSVDRGDEQYF. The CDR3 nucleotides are TGTGCCAGCAGCGTAGTGGTGTATTCTTCAAGTGTGGACAGGGGAGACGAGCAGTACTTC.

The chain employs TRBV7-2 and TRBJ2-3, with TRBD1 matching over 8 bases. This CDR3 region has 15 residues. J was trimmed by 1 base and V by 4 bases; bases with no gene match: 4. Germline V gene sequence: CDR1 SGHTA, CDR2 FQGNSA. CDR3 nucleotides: TGTGCCAGCAGCTCTTCAGGGGGCGGCACAGATACGCAGTATTTT. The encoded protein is CASSSSGGGTDTQYF.

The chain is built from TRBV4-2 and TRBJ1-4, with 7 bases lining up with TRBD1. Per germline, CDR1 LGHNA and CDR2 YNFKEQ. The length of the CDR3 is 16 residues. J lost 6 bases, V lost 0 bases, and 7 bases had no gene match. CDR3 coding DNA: TGTGCCAGCAGCCAAGAGCCGGAGGGGGCGGATGAAAAACTGTTTTTT. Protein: CASSQEPEGADEKLFF.

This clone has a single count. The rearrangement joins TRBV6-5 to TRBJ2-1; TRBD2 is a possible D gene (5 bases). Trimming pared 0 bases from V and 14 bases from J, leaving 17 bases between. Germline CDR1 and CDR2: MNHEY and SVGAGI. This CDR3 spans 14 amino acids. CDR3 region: CASSYSRFSEGEFF. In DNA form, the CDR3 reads TGTGCCAGCAGTTACTCCAGGTTTTCAGAGGGCGAGTTCTTC.

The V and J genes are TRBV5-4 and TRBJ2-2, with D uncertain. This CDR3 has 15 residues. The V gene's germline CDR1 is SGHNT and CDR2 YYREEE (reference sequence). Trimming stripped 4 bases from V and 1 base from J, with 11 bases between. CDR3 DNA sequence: TGTGCCAGCAGCCTGAACGCAGGGAACACCGGGGAGCTGTTTTTT. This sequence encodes CASSLNAGNTGELFF.

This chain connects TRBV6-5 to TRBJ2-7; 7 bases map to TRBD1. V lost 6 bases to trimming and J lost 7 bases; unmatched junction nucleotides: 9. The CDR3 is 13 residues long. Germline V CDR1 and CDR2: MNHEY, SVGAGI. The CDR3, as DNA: TGTGCCAGCAGCCGTGATTCAGGGGGAGAGCAGTACTTC. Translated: CASSRDSGGEQYF.

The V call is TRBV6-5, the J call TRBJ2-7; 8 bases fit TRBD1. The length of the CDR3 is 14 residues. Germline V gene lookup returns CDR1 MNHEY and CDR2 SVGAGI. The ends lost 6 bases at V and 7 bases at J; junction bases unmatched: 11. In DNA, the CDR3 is TGTGCCAGCAGCCCGACAGGGGACCACAGGGAGCAGTACTTC. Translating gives CASSPTGDHREQYF.

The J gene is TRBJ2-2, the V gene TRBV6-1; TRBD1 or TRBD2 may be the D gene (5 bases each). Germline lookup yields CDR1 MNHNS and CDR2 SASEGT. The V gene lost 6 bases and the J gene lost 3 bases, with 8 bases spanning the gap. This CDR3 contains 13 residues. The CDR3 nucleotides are TGTGCCAGCAGGGGGACCTACACCGGGGAGCTGTTTTTT. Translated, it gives CASRGTYTGELFF.

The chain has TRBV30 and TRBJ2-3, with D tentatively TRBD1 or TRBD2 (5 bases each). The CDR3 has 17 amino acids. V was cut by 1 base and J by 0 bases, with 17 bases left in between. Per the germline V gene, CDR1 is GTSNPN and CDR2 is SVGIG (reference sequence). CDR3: CAWSGGGTSSSTDTQYF. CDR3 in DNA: TGTGCCTGGAGTGGTGGGGGAACCTCCTCCAGCACAGATACGCAGTATTTT.

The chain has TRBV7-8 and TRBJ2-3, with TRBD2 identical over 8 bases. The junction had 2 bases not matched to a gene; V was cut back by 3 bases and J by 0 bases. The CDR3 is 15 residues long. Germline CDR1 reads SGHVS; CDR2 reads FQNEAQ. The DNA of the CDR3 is TGTGCCAGCAGCTTGTGGACTAGCAGCACAGATACGCAGTATTTT. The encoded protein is CASSLWTSSTDTQYF.